These 26 T cell receptor beta chains share one sample of origin, sequenced in a study of cytomegalovirus exposure and HLA in healthy donors. Both 60 Vbeta primers and 13 Jbeta primers went into the PCR. Repertoires were generated with immunoSEQ multiplex PCR, while TCRdb's copy carries only in-frame clones and drops some. The sample contains 55,000 to 70,000 clones, around 68% of which appear only once. The sequencing sample was made of PBMCs. These receptors all come from a middle-aged man in good health and CMV-seropositive.

The rearrangement uses TRBV19 and TRBJ1-5; 8 bases are shared with TRBD1. The CDR3 is 19 residues long. Germline V lookup: CDR1 LNHDA, CDR2 SQIVND (reference sequence). J lost 3 bases, V lost 7 bases, and 20 bases had no gene match. The CDR3 loop is CASKGGEPRDRRFNQPQHF. The CDR3 DNA reads TGTGCCAGTAAGGGGGGAGAGCCCCGGGACAGGAGGTTCAATCAGCCCCAGCATTTT.

The rearrangement joins TRBV6-4 to TRBJ1-1; D perhaps matches TRBD1 (5 bases). The CDR3 extends over 15 amino acids. Trimming shortened V by 6 bases and J by 0 bases, and 14 bases separated the two germline ends. The germline CDR1 and CDR2 sequences are MRHNA and SNTAGT. CDR3: CASSPRGGVNTEAFF. The CDR3 region has the DNA TGTGCCAGCAGCCCCCGGGGAGGGGTGAACACTGAAGCTTTCTTT.

The gene calls are TRBV6-5 and TRBJ2-3; 8 bases are a match to TRBD1. This CDR3 comprises 14 residues. CDR1 is MNHEY and CDR2 is SVGAGI in the germline V gene. With V trimmed by 7 bases and J by 8 bases, 11 bases remained unmatched. CDR3 bases: TGTGCCAGCAAACCGGGACAGGAGGGAGGTACGCAGTATTTT. Translating it yields CASKPGQEGGTQYF.

This chain connects TRBV7-8 to TRBJ1-2; 12 bases are shared with TRBD1. The germline gives CDR1 SGHVS, CDR2 FQNEAQ. V dropped 6 bases and J dropped 8; count of bases not matched to a gene: 10. The length of the CDR3 is 15 residues. CDR3 DNA: TGTGCCAGCAGTATCCCGGGACAGGGGGCGAAGGGCTACACCTTC. This codes for CASSIPGQGAKGYTF.

The rearrangement links TRBV15 to TRBJ2-5; D gene ambiguous. The CDR3 covers 12 residues. The germline gives CDR1 LNHNV, CDR2 YYDKDF (reference sequence). V lost 0 bases to trimming and J lost 5 bases, with 4 bases between them. Written as DNA, the CDR3 is TGTGCCACCAGCAGAGATATTGAGACCCAGTACTTC. The encoded protein is CATSRDIETQYF.

The table lists this clone with a few counts. The chain recombines TRBV6-1 with TRBJ1-1; 10 positions agree with TRBD1. Germline V gene lookup returns CDR1 MNHNS and CDR2 SASEGT. This CDR3 contains 13 residues. V was clipped by 6 bases and J by 6 bases; unmatched bases: 4. The CDR3 sequence is CASSRDRGPEAFF. CDR3 nucleotide sequence: TGTGCCAGCAGCCGGGACAGGGGCCCTGAAGCTTTCTTT.

The chain combines TRBV4-2 with TRBJ2-2, with D hard to call. The CDR3 spans 16 residues. Per germline, CDR1 LGHNA and CDR2 YNFKEQ. V was pared by 0 bases and J by 9 bases, with 17 bases between. CDR3 sequence: CASSQEAANGFRELFF. CDR3 coding DNA: TGTGCCAGCAGCCAAGAGGCGGCTAACGGATTTCGGGAGCTGTTTTTT.

The rearrangement uses TRBV7-8 and TRBJ2-1; TRBD2 matches at 10 bases. The CDR3 has 14 amino acids. The germline V gene has CDR1 SGHVS and CDR2 FQNEAQ. V trimming: 5 bases; J trimming: 8 bases; junction bases outside the gene matches: 6. The CDR3 nucleotides read TGTGCCAGCAGCCCACTAGCGGGAAGGGATGAGCAGTTCTTC. Translated, it gives CASSPLAGRDEQFF.

This clone was counted once. The V call is TRBV5-1, the J call TRBJ1-4; a possible D gene is TRBD1 (5 bases). Germline CDR1 and CDR2: SGHRS and YFSETQ. Trimming shortened V by 4 bases and J by 5 bases, and 9 bases separated the two germline ends. The CDR3 is 13 residues long. This chain's CDR3 is CASSAGPNEKLFF. CDR3 nucleotides: TGCGCCAGCAGCGCGGGACCGAATGAAAAACTGTTTTTT. The whole variable domain, remainder taken from reference TRBV5-1 and TRBJ1-4, is KAGVTQTPRYLIKTRGQQVTLSCSPISGHRSVSWYQQTPGQGLQFLFEYFSETQRNKGNFPGRFSGRQFSNSRSEMNVSTLELGDSALYLCASSAGPNEKLFFGSGTQLSVL.

The table lists this clone with a count of one. The J gene is TRBJ1-5, the V gene TRBV6-5; 9 positions match TRBD1. Per germline, CDR1 MNHEY and CDR2 SVGAGI. The V and J ends lost 5 bases and 4 bases, in that order; junction bases with no gene match: 6. The CDR3 extends over 15 amino acids. CDR3 nucleotide sequence: TGTGCCAGCAGTCGCTCACAGGGGGCGAATCAGCCCCAGCATTTT. Residues: CASSRSQGANQPQHF.

The rearrangement joins TRBV6-6 to TRBJ2-1; 10 positions agree with TRBD2. V gave up 5 bases and J gave up 3 bases; unmatched junction bases: 1. This CDR3 contains 14 residues. CDR1 and CDR2 from the germline V gene are MNHNY and SVGAGI (reference sequence). The CDR3 bases are TGTGCCAGCAGTAGCGGGAGGGGCTACAATGAGCAGTTCTTC. This gives the protein CASSSGRGYNEQFF.

The gene calls are TRBV30 and TRBJ2-6; TRBD1 agrees at 9 bases. Unmatched junction bases numbered 6, after V lost 3 bases and J lost 0 bases. CDR1 is GTSNPN and CDR2 is SVGIG in the germline V gene (reference sequence). This CDR3 has 17 amino acids. The chain's CDR3 is CAWRRDRARSGANVLTF. In DNA, the CDR3 is TGTGCCTGGAGACGGGACAGGGCCCGCTCTGGGGCCAACGTCCTGACTTTC.

This chain joins TRBV2 and TRBJ1-5; 10 positions match TRBD1. From germline, CDR1 is SNHLY and CDR2 FYNNEI. The J segment lost 2 bases and the V segment lost 6 bases, leaving 4 bases of the junction unmatched. The CDR3 totals 15 residues. The CDR3 spells CASRKTGGGNQPQHF. The CDR3 DNA follows: TGTGCCAGCAGAAAGACAGGGGGCGGCAATCAGCCCCAGCATTTT.

This clone showed up just a few times. The chain links TRBV10-3 to TRBJ2-3; D call uncertain. This CDR3 comprises 15 residues. The ends were cut back, 2 bases at V and 0 bases at J, with 9 bases in the middle. In germline, CDR1 is ENHRY, CDR2 SYGVKD. The CDR3 region has the DNA TGTGCCATCAGTGAGCGAGGAGATAGCACAGATACGCAGTATTTT. As protein: CAISERGDSTDTQYF.

V is TRBV7-2 and J is TRBJ2-7; 12 positions match TRBD2. The CDR3 totals 16 residues. In germline, CDR1 is SGHTA, CDR2 FQGNSA. V shed 1 base and J 1 base; nucleotides not matched to a gene: 2. The CDR3 nucleotides are TGTGCCAGCAGCTTAGGACTAGCGGGGGTATCCTACGAGCAGTACTTC. Its protein is CASSLGLAGVSYEQYF.

This clone has more than one count but fewer than ten. The V and J genes are TRBV18 and TRBJ1-2, with a weak D call TRBD1 (5 bases). Per germline, CDR1 KGHSH and CDR2 LQKENI. CDR3 size: 14 residues. Trimming removed 3 bases from V and 0 bases from J, with 8 bases in between. The CDR3 coding sequence is TGTGCCAGCTCACCCAGGGAATCTAACTATGGCTACACCTTC. It codes for CASSPRESNYGYTF.

The V call is TRBV5-1, the J call TRBJ2-1; TRBD2 matches at 9 bases. The junction had 2 bases not matched to a gene; V was cut back by 0 bases and J by 7 bases. The CDR3 is made up of 14 amino acids. Germline assignment: CDR1 SGHRS and CDR2 YFSETQ. The CDR3 DNA is TGCGCCAGCAGCTTGGTAGCGGGGGAGAATGAGCAGTTCTTC. Translated, it gives CASSLVAGENEQFF.

The chain employs TRBV15 and TRBJ1-2, with 7 positions matching TRBD1. J lost 0 bases, V lost 5 bases, and 3 bases had no gene match. The germline V gene has CDR1 LNHNV and CDR2 YYDKDF (reference sequence). The CDR3 loop spans 14 amino acids. Here the CDR3 reads CATSPGTANYGYTF. The CDR3 coding sequence is TGTGCCACCAGCCCCGGGACAGCTAACTATGGCTACACCTTC.

The V call is TRBV5-6, the J call TRBJ2-2; 8 nucleotides agree with TRBD1. Trimming at V came to 2 bases and at J to 4 bases, leaving 4 bases not matched to a gene. CDR1 is SGHDT and CDR2 is YYEEEE in the germline V gene. The CDR3 runs 15 residues. The CDR3 protein is CASSFPRGPTGELFF. The DNA for the CDR3 is TGTGCCAGCAGCTTTCCCAGGGGGCCCACCGGGGAGCTGTTTTTT.

J is TRBJ1-1 and V is TRBV7-9; no clear D. V gave up 1 base and J gave up 9 bases, with 9 bases separating them. The CDR3 is made up of 12 amino acids. Per germline, CDR1 SEHNR and CDR2 FQNEAQ (reference sequence). CDR3 sequence: CASSLGEKQAFF. In DNA, the CDR3 is TGTGCCAGCAGCTTAGGGGAGAAACAAGCTTTCTTT.

This chain joins TRBV5-1 and TRBJ2-7; 13 positions agree with TRBD2. Per germline, CDR1 SGHRS and CDR2 YFSETQ. Unmatched junction bases numbered 15, after V lost 6 bases and J lost 3 bases. The CDR3 is 18 amino acids. The CDR3 DNA sequence: TGCGCCAGCACCCCCTCGATCGGACTAGCGGGGGAGGACTACGAGCAGTACTTC. Residues: CASTPSIGLAGEDYEQYF.

The V gene is TRBV12-5, the J gene TRBJ2-3; possible D gene TRBD1, 6 bases. The CDR3 extends over 15 amino acids. The germline V gene encodes CDR1 LGHNT and CDR2 FRNRAP. V was clipped by 5 bases and J by 1 base, with 13 bases between them. The CDR3 protein is CASGPGALGTDTQYF. As DNA, the CDR3 is TGTGCTAGTGGTCCAGGGGCTCTGGGCACAGATACGCAGTATTTT.

A few counts support this clone. The chain has TRBV11-3 and TRBJ2-6, with 9 bases fitting TRBD1. CDR1 is SGHNT, CDR2 YENEEA, per germline. The CDR3 is made up of 18 amino acids. J lost 2 bases, V lost 4 bases, and 9 bases had no gene match. The DNA of the CDR3 is TGTGCCAGCAGCTCAAGGAGAACAGGGGGCCCTGGGGCCAACGTCCTGACTTTC. Protein sequence: CASSSRRTGGPGANVLTF.

The chain uses TRBV11-2 and TRBJ2-3; D is possibly TRBD1 (5 bases). Germline-derived CDR1 and CDR2 are SGHAT and FQNNGV. The CDR3 loop spans 14 amino acids. V was shortened by 3 bases and J by 3 bases, with 10 bases between the two germline ends. CDR3 amino acids: CASSFTSGTDTQYF. CDR3 DNA: TGTGCCAGCAGCTTTACTTCAGGGACAGATACGCAGTATTTT. The whole variable domain, filled in from reference TRBV11-2 and TRBJ2-3, reads EAGVAQSPRYKIIEKRQSVAFWCNPISGHATLYWYQQILGQGPKLLIQFQNNGVVDDSQLPKDRFSAERLKGVDSTLKIQPAKLEDSAVYLCASSFTSGTDTQYFGPGTRLTVL.

This clone was detected a few times. The chain uses TRBV7-9 and TRBJ1-5; weak D call: TRBD1 (6 bases). The germline V gene encodes CDR1 SEHNR and CDR2 FQNEAQ (reference sequence). CDR3 length equals 13 residues. The V end was cut by 2 bases, the J end by 6 bases, with 8 bases between. CDR3 in DNA: TGTGCCAGCAGCTTAAAACAGGGTCAGCCCCAGCATTTT. Its protein product is CASSLKQGQPQHF.

The rearrangement links TRBV7-2 to TRBJ1-6; D unclear. Looked up from germline, CDR1 is SGHTA and CDR2 is FQGNSA. CDR3 length: 12 amino acids. The V end was cut by 5 bases, the J end by 8 bases, with 7 bases between. The CDR3 region is CASSLNHSPLHF. In DNA form, the CDR3 reads TGTGCCAGCAGCCTTAATCATTCACCCCTCCACTTT.